The rows below give T cell receptor beta chains drawn from one sample of a study of blood T cell repertoires in COVID-19. Sequencing was performed with immunoSEQ multiplex PCR; in TCRdb, only in-frame clones are kept and a portion is missing. The sample lists under 350,000 clones, approximately 82% occurring once. The sequencing input was peripheral blood. The receptors were sampled from a man in his 60s who had recovered from COVID-19. Each CDR3 is given with its conserved first and last residue. The D gene is left open where the match is weak. The size of a clone is reported for some rows only, either as once, few or many, or as a class for expanded clones.

clone_size	j_call	d_call	v_call	cdr3_nt	cdr3_aa
NA	TRBJ2-3	NA	TRBV7-6	TGTGCCAGCAGCTTAGGCCCCGGGAAAGGGCAAGATACGCAGTATTTT	CASSLGPGKGQDTQYF
NA	TRBJ2-5	NA	TRBV30	TGTGCCTGGAGTCGACAGAGGGAGACCCAGTACTTC	CAWSRQRETQYF
NA	TRBJ1-5	TRBD1	TRBV7-9	TGTGCCAGCAGCACAGGGGGCAATCAGCCCCAGCATTTT	CASSTGGNQPQHF
NA	TRBJ2-1	TRBD2	TRBV6-5	TGTGCCATAAGAGCGGGGTTGGATGAGCAGTTCTTC	CAIRAGLDEQFF
NA	TRBJ1-1	NA	TRBV5-6	TGTGCCAGCAGCTTGTTGTCCCCGGACACTGAAGCTTTCTTT	CASSLLSPDTEAFF
NA	TRBJ2-1	TRBD2	TRBV7-9	TGTGCCAGCAGCTTAGAGGGACTAGCACGCTCCTACAATGAGCAGTTCTTC	CASSLEGLARSYNEQFF
once	TRBJ2-7	TRBD2	TRBV27	TGTGCCACTCGACTAGCGGGGGGGTTCGAGCAGTACTTC	CATRLAGGFEQYF
NA	TRBJ2-7	NA	TRBV9	TGTGCCAGCAGCCCGCCGGGGAATAGCGGATCCTACGAGCAGTACTTC	CASSPPGNSGSYEQYF
NA	TRBJ2-7	NA	TRBV10-3	TGTGCCATGGGGAGGGGGGAAACCTACGAGCAGTACTTC	CAMGRGETYEQYF
NA	TRBJ2-1	TRBD1	TRBV6-5	TGTGCCAGCAGTTACTCTTTTGGGACAGGAAACGTTGAGCAGTTCTTC	CASSYSFGTGNVEQFF
NA	TRBJ1-3	NA	TRBV2	TGTGCCAGCAGTGCAGATCAACCCTCTGGAAACACCATATATTTT	CASSADQPSGNTIYF
NA	TRBJ2-1	TRBD2	TRBV24-1	TGTGCCACCAGTGGCCGGACTAGCAATGAGCAGTTCTTC	CATSGRTSNEQFF